This T cell receptor (beta chain) is drawn from a study of metastatic and nonmetastatic thyroid tumors. Points from the study as a whole: As reported, TCR beta diversity in blood and tumor was significantly higher in malignant thyroid tumors than in benign nodules.

This CDR3 has 16 residues. V gave up 4 bases and J gave up 2 bases, with 18 bases separating them. Germline V CDR1 and CDR2: SGHRS, YFSETQ. Ahead of thyroid surgery, no patient had received treatment of any kind. About this clone: The antigen is undetermined. This specimen includes other DNA sequences encoding the same CDR3.

MiXCR reprocessed the PCR reads for TCRdb. The sample records tens of thousands of clones, less than 25% being singletons. The chain carries TRBV5-1 and TRBJ1-1, with D hard to call. Input material: blood. The receptor comes from a female donor with papillary thyroid cancer or a benign thyroid nodule (not recorded which). Some clones in this sample may be carry-over from other donors' samples. CDR3 nucleotide sequence: TGCGCCAGCAGCCCCTCCGGTCAGGCCAGCAACACTGAAGCTTTCTTT. Protein sequence: CASSPSGQASNTEAFF.